Following are 20 T cell receptor beta chains from one sample sequenced in a study of blood T cell repertoires in COVID-19. The table came from immunoSEQ multiplex PCR; TCRdb's copy has only in-frame clones and leaves some out. Of 170,000 or so clones listed, around nine tenths are singletons. The sequenced sample was peripheral blood. The receptor source for this set is a man aged 45 to 65 with acute or convalescent COVID-19.

This clone was seen only a few times. The chain joins TRBV4-1 to TRBJ2-7; D is perhaps TRBD1 (6 bases). CDR1 is MGHRA, CDR2 YSYEKL, per germline. V lost 3 bases and J lost 4, with 13 bases in between. There are 14 residues in the CDR3. The CDR3 nucleotides read TGCGCCAGCAGCCAGTACAAACAGGGTTACGAGCAGTACGTC. This encodes CASSQYKQGYEQYV.

On this clone itself: This CDR3 is also generated by other DNA sequences in the sample. The chain has TRBV9 and TRBJ1-3; weak D call: TRBD1 (5 bases). The CDR3 sequence is 15 residues long. The germline gives CDR1 SGDLS, CDR2 YYNGEE. V dropped 0 bases and J dropped 4 bases, with 11 bases sitting between them. The CDR3 nucleotides are TGTGCCAGCAGCGTAGAGGGGCAATCCGGAAACACCATATATTTT. This encodes CASSVEGQSGNTIYF. Based on the CDR3 plus reference TRBV9 and TRBJ1-3, the full variable domain is DSGVTQTPKHLITATGQRVTLRCSPRSGDLSVYWYQQSLDQGLQFLIQYYNGEERAKGNILERFSAQQFPDLHSELNLSSLELGDSALYFCASSVEGQSGNTIYFGEGSWLTVV.

This clone came up a few times. This chain joins TRBV11-1 and TRBJ1-3; D not resolved. CDR1 and CDR2 from the germline V gene are SGHAT and FQDESV (reference sequence). The germline V and J ends were trimmed by 0 bases and 0 bases, with 12 bases remaining between them. The CDR3 loop spans 17 amino acids. The CDR3 protein is CASSLAQGLLSGNTIYF. The CDR3 DNA sequence: TGTGCCAGCAGCTTAGCACAAGGACTGCTCTCTGGAAACACCATATATTTT.

The chain employs TRBV5-1 and TRBJ2-1; maybe TRBD2 (6 bases). There are 16 residues in the CDR3. Germline loops: CDR1 SGHRS, CDR2 YFSETQ. V shed 2 bases and J shed 0 bases, with 12 bases lying between them. The CDR3 sequence is CASSLSGESSYNEQFF. The CDR3 DNA reads TGCGCCAGCAGCTTATCGGGAGAGAGCTCCTACAATGAGCAGTTCTTC.

This clone appeared a few times. The rearrangement links TRBV7-2 to TRBJ2-6, with no clear D. The CDR3 spans 16 residues. From germline, CDR1 is SGHTA and CDR2 FQGNSA. V gave up 1 base and J gave up 2 bases, with 9 bases separating them. As DNA, the CDR3 is TGTGCCAGCAGCTTAGTTCGGCAGGCTGGGGCCAACGTCCTGACTTTC. This encodes CASSLVRQAGANVLTF.

The chain carries TRBV19 and TRBJ1-5; D gene ambiguous. This CDR3 region has 17 residues. The V gene lost 0 bases and the J gene lost 1 base, with 13 bases spanning the gap. Looked up from germline, CDR1 is LNHDA and CDR2 is SQIVND (reference sequence). The CDR3 DNA reads as TGTGCCAGTAGTATAGATTCCACGGGAAGGAGCAATCAGCCCCAGCATTTT. Protein sequence: CASSIDSTGRSNQPQHF.

The chain couples TRBV4-2 to TRBJ2-1, with unresolved D. CDR1 LGHNA and CDR2 YNFKEQ come from the germline V gene. V was cut by 0 bases and J by 3 bases, with 3 bases left in between. The CDR3 contains 13 residues. This chain's CDR3 is CASSQDYYNEQFF. The DNA of the CDR3 is TGTGCCAGCAGCCAAGACTACTACAATGAGCAGTTCTTC.

The rearrangement links TRBV27 to TRBJ2-7; 9 bases line up with TRBD1. The CDR3 is made up of 14 amino acids. Unmatched junction bases numbered 6, after V lost 6 bases and J lost 3 bases. The V gene's germline CDR1 is MNHEY and CDR2 SMNVEV (reference sequence). CDR3 loop: CASSPRDRVYEQYF. The CDR3 region has the DNA TGTGCCAGCAGCCCCCGGGACAGGGTCTACGAGCAGTACTTC.

The genes are TRBV19 and TRBJ1-5; the D is unclear. Germline V gives CDR1 LNHDA, CDR2 SQIVND (reference sequence). This CDR3 comprises 17 residues. The ends were cut back, 3 bases at V and 6 bases at J, with 21 bases in the middle. CDR3 bases: TGTGCCAGTAGTATGCGGGAGGGTCCGCCATGGGGTCAGCCCCAGCATTTT. Its protein is CASSMREGPPWGQPQHF.

The chain carries TRBV6-2 or TRBV6-3 and TRBJ2-7; tentative D call: TRBD2 (5 bases). Per the germline V gene, CDR1 is MNHEY and CDR2 is SVGEGT. The CDR3 loop spans 12 amino acids. V lost 5 bases and J lost 3, with 8 bases in between. CDR3 coding DNA: TGTGCCAGCAGTCCGGGAATCTACGAGCAGTACGTC. It codes for CASSPGIYEQYV.

V gene TRBV2 combines with J gene TRBJ1-5; tentative D call: TRBD1 (6 bases). In germline, CDR1 is SNHLY, CDR2 FYNNEI. The CDR3 length is 16 residues. Between the trimmed V and J ends, which lost 7 bases and 2 bases, there was a span of 18 bases. The CDR3 DNA is TGTGCCAGCAACTTACAGGGAGATTGGGGCAATCAGCCCCAGCATTTT. It translates to CASNLQGDWGNQPQHF.

J is TRBJ2-2 and V is TRBV9; D is perhaps TRBD2 (5 bases). CDR1 SGDLS and CDR2 YYNGEE come from the germline V gene. Trimming took 3 bases from V and 6 from J, leaving 18 bases between them. This CDR3 spans 16 amino acids. The CDR3 region has the DNA TGTGCCAGCAGCGATCGTCGGACTCCGGCGGCCGGGGAGCTGTTTTTT. Its translation: CASSDRRTPAAGELFF.

The chain uses TRBV5-1 and TRBJ1-6; D unclear. CDR1 and CDR2 (germline): SGHRS, YFSETQ. The CDR3 length is 16 residues. The ends were cut back, 1 base at V and 0 bases at J, with 8 bases in the middle. CDR3 sequence (DNA): TGCGCCAGCAGCTTGATGGGCAGCTCCTATAATTCACCCCTCCACTTT. This sequence encodes CASSLMGSSYNSPLHF.

The chain links TRBV3-1 (or the pseudogene TRBV3-2) to TRBJ2-2; D remains unclear. V lost 4 bases to trimming and J lost 4 bases, with 10 bases between them. The length of the CDR3 is 14 residues. The V gene's germline CDR1 is LGHDT and CDR2 YNNKEL (reference sequence). CDR3 in amino acids: CASSPVPGTGELFF. CDR3 nucleotide sequence: TGTGCCAGCAGCCCCGTCCCGGGCACCGGGGAGCTGTTTTTT.

The chain links TRBV7-2 to TRBJ2-7, with TRBD2 identical over 13 bases. The trim removed 5 bases at V and 2 bases at J, leaving 6 bases unmatched. The CDR3 sequence is 16 residues long. The V gene's germline CDR1 is SGHTA and CDR2 FQGNSA. The CDR3 loop reads CASSLRTSGGPYEQYF. CDR3 in DNA: TGTGCCAGCAGCCTAAGGACTAGCGGGGGCCCCTACGAGCAGTACTTC.

The V gene is TRBV28, the J gene TRBJ1-1, with D perhaps matching TRBD1 (6 bases). Trimming pared 7 bases from V and 1 base from J, leaving 13 bases between. CDR3 length equals 14 residues. Germline CDR1 and CDR2: MDHEN and SYDVKM. Here the CDR3 DNA reads TGTGCCAGCAACGGACAGCCTAAGAACACTGAAGCTTTCTTT. Encoded protein: CASNGQPKNTEAFF. Full variable domain (remainder filled in from reference TRBV28 and TRBJ1-1): DVKVTQSSRYLVKRTGEKVFLECVQDMDHENMFWYRQDPGLGLRLIYFSYDVKMKEKGDIPEGYSVSREKKERFSLILESASTNQTSMYLCASNGQPKNTEAFFGQGTRLTVV.

The chain has TRBV10-3 and TRBJ1-1, with D perhaps TRBD1 (6 bases). Germline values: CDR1 ENHRY, CDR2 SYGVKD. V lost 3 bases and J 1 base, leaving 9 bases between the germline ends. The CDR3 length is 14 residues. CDR3 bases: TGTGCCATCAGTGATAGGGGGGGGAACACTGAAGCTTTCTTT. It translates to CAISDRGGNTEAFF.

The rearrangement joins TRBV19 to TRBJ2-2; maybe TRBD2 (7 bases). Looked up from germline, CDR1 is LNHDA and CDR2 is SQIVND (reference sequence). The CDR3 has 19 residues. Trimming cost V 2 bases and J 3 bases, with 22 bases left between them. The DNA of the CDR3 is TGTGCCAGTAGTATATCAACACCCTGGGGGGGGCTGTACACCGGGGAGCTGTTTTTT. It encodes CASSISTPWGGLYTGELFF.

The V gene is TRBV30, the J gene TRBJ2-1; no clear D. Trimming removed 3 bases at V and 8 bases at J, with 8 bases between. From germline, CDR1 is GTSNPN and CDR2 SVGIG (reference sequence). This CDR3 spans 11 amino acids. The DNA for the CDR3 is TGTGCCTGGAGCAGGTCTTATGAGCAGTTCTTC. This gives the protein CAWSRSYEQFF.

The V gene is TRBV28, the J gene TRBJ1-4, with D possibly being TRBD1 (6 bases). Germline lookup yields CDR1 MDHEN and CDR2 SYDVKM. The V gene lost 10 bases and the J gene lost 2 bases, with 11 bases spanning the gap. The CDR3 covers 13 residues. The DNA for the CDR3 is TGTGCCACCGACACAGGGACTAATGAAAAACTGTTTTTT. Encoded protein: CATDTGTNEKLFF.